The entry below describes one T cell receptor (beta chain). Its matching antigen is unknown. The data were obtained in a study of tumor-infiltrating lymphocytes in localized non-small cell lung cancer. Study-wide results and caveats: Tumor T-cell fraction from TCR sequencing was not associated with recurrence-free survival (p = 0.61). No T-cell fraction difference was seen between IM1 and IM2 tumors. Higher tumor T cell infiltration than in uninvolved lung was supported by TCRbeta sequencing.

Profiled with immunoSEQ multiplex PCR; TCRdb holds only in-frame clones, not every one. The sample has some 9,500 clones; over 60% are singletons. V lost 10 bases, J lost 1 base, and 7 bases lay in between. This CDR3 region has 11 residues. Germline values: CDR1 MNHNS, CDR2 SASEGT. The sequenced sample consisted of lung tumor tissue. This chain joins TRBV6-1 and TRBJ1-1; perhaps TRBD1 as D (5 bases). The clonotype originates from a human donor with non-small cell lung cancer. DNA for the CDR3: TGTGCCACGACAGCGAACACTGAAGCTTTCTTT. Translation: CATTANTEAFF.